These 20 T cell receptor beta chains were sequenced from one sample in a study of blood T cell repertoires in COVID-19. Profiled with immunoSEQ multiplex PCR; TCRdb holds only in-frame clones, not every one. The sample records 80,000 to 95,000 clones, about 86% being singletons. Sequenced sample: peripheral blood. These receptors all come from an elderly woman in a cohort sampled during active or convalescent COVID-19.

The chain is built from TRBV7-8 and TRBJ2-5; a weak D match, TRBD1 (5 bases). Per the germline V gene, CDR1 is SGHVS and CDR2 is FQNEAQ. The CDR3 has 15 residues. The V gene lost 4 bases and the J gene lost 1 base, with 13 bases spanning the gap. DNA for the CDR3: TGTGCCAGCAGCTCCTCCCAGGGTATCCAAGAGACCCAGTACTTC. Translating it yields CASSSSQGIQETQYF.

The rearrangement links TRBV5-1 to TRBJ2-1; TRBD1 agrees at 9 bases. Germline V lookup: CDR1 SGHRS, CDR2 YFSETQ. Losses at the gene ends were 4 bases for V and 0 bases for J; bases not matched to a gene: 5. The CDR3 sequence is 16 residues long. In DNA form, the CDR3 reads TGCGCCAGCAGCCGACAGGGGGAGAGCTCCTACAATGAGCAGTTCTTC. It yields the protein CASSRQGESSYNEQFF.

The chain uses TRBV9 and TRBJ1-1; D ambiguous. The germline V and J ends were trimmed by 0 bases and 2 bases, with 11 bases remaining between them. There are 15 residues in the CDR3. Germline V gene data show CDR1 as SGDLS and CDR2 as YYNGEE. The CDR3 nucleotides read TGTGCCAGCAGCGTAGTCTCAAAAACAAACACTGAAGCTTTCTTT. It translates to CASSVVSKTNTEAFF. Full variable domain (outside the CDR3, taken from reference TRBV9 and TRBJ1-1): DSGVTQTPKHLITATGQRVTLRCSPRSGDLSVYWYQQSLDQGLQFLIQYYNGEERAKGNILERFSAQQFPDLHSELNLSSLELGDSALYFCASSVVSKTNTEAFFGQGTRLTVV.

The CDR3 sequence is CASSLFGTGTEAFF. DNA of the CDR3: TGTGCCAGTAGCCTTTTTGGAACGGGCACTGAAGCTTTCTTT. This chain joins TRBV19 and TRBJ1-1; D not resolved. CDR1 and CDR2 (germline): LNHDA, SQIVND (reference sequence). The CDR3 runs 14 residues. V gave up 6 bases and J gave up 4 bases, with 15 bases separating them.

The rearrangement links TRBV30 to TRBJ2-1; 10 positions match TRBD2. V shed 3 bases, J shed 7 bases, and the junction held 9 bases outside the gene matches. The CDR3 has 15 residues. Germline CDR1 and CDR2: GTSNPN and SVGIG (reference sequence). CDR3 sequence (DNA): TGTGCCTGGAGACCGAGCGGGAGGGCCGGGAATGAGCAGTTCTTC. Its translation is CAWRPSGRAGNEQFF.

J is TRBJ2-3 and V is TRBV11-3; TRBD2 might be the D (7 bases). In germline, CDR1 is SGHNT, CDR2 YENEEA. The CDR3 sequence is 13 residues long. The V end lost 3 bases, the J end lost 14 bases, and 18 bases lay between the germline ends. The CDR3 here is CASSFKGGARRYF. The CDR3 nucleotides are TGTGCCAGCAGCTTTAAAGGGGGGGCCCGGCGGTATTTT.

CDR3 DNA sequence: TGTGCCAGCAGCGCAGGGACAGGGGCAAATCAGCCCCAGCATTTT. Translating it yields CASSAGTGANQPQHF. J is TRBJ1-5 and V is TRBV2; 10 bases match TRBD1. The junction had 6 bases not matched to a gene; V was cut back by 6 bases and J by 4 bases. The germline V gene encodes CDR1 SNHLY and CDR2 FYNNEI. CDR3 length: 15 amino acids. Supplemented by reference TRBV2 and TRBJ1-5, the full variable domain reads EPEVTQTPSHQVTQMGQEVILRCVPISNHLYFYWYRQILGQKVEFLVSFYNNEISEKSEIFDDQFSVERPDGSNFTLKIRSTKLEDSAMYFCASSAGTGANQPQHFGDGTRLSIL.

The rearrangement links TRBV7-3 to TRBJ2-6, with D hard to call. Germline V lookup: CDR1 SGHTA, CDR2 FQGTGA. Trimming left V 3 bases short and J 4 bases short, with 10 bases between. There are 15 residues in the CDR3. CDR3: CASSFQAPGANVLTF. The CDR3 DNA follows: TGTGCCAGCAGCTTCCAGGCTCCGGGGGCCAACGTCCTGACTTTC.

CDR3 bases: TGTGCCAGCAGTTCGACAGGGGTTAATGAAAAACTGTTTTTT. This sequence encodes CASSSTGVNEKLFF. This sequence joins TRBV28 and TRBJ1-4; 8 bases are a match to TRBD1. The CDR3 is made up of 14 amino acids. After removal of 4 bases from V and 4 bases from J, the junction contained 2 bases not matched to a gene. CDR1 is MDHEN, CDR2 SYDVKM, per germline.

V and J are TRBV25-1 and TRBJ1-5, with D unresolved. The CDR3 length is 13 residues. The germline gives CDR1 MGHDK, CDR2 SYGVNS. Between the trimmed V and J ends, which lost 6 bases and 6 bases, there was a span of 12 bases. The CDR3 DNA sequence: TGTGCCAGCAGGGAGGAGGGTGGTCAGCCCCAGCATTTT. This gives the protein CASREEGGQPQHF.

V and J are TRBV7-9 and TRBJ2-7; 7 positions match TRBD1. The germline V gene has CDR1 SEHNR and CDR2 FQNEAQ (reference sequence). J lost 0 bases, V lost 8 bases, and 13 bases had no gene match. CDR3 length equals 16 residues. CDR3: CASLKASQGVSYEQYF. CDR3 bases: TGTGCCAGCTTGAAGGCTTCTCAGGGGGTCTCCTACGAGCAGTACTTC.

The CDR3, as DNA: TGTGCCAGCAGCCCCCCGGGACAGGTCTGGGCTGAAGCTTTCTTT. Amino acid sequence: CASSPPGQVWAEAFF. This chain connects TRBV3-1 (or the pseudogene TRBV3-2) to TRBJ1-1, with 8 bases matching TRBD1. The length of the CDR3 is 15 residues. Germline-derived CDR1 and CDR2 are LGHDT and YNNKEL (reference sequence). Germline trimming cut 4 bases from V and 6 bases from J; bases unmatched to any gene: 10.

This rearrangement joins TRBV25-1 to TRBJ1-6; a weak D match, TRBD1 (6 bases). Germline V gives CDR1 MGHDK, CDR2 SYGVNS. V lost 6 bases, J lost 3 bases, and 12 bases lay in between. This CDR3 contains 15 residues. CDR3 sequence: CASRNGQNYNSPLHF. DNA for the CDR3: TGTGCCAGCAGAAACGGACAGAACTATAATTCACCCCTCCACTTT.

To note about this clone: Other DNA sequences in the sample encode the same CDR3. The chain employs TRBV6-5 and TRBJ2-5, with unresolved D. V was shortened by 5 bases and J by 4 bases, with 5 bases between the two germline ends. CDR1 is MNHEY, CDR2 SVGAGI, per germline. CDR3 length: 11 amino acids. CDR3 in DNA: TGTGCCAGCAGTACGAGAGAGACCCAGTACTTC. The encoded protein is CASSTRETQYF.

The CDR3 DNA reads as TGCGCCAGCAGTGAGAACAGGGGGCTCTATGGCTACACCTTC. Encoded protein: CASSENRGLYGYTF. The V call is TRBV10-2, the J call TRBJ1-2; 9 bases match TRBD1. Per the germline V gene, CDR1 is WSHSY and CDR2 is SAAADI. V was clipped by 2 bases and J by 4 bases; unmatched bases: 2. This CDR3 has 14 residues.

This clone was seen just once. V is TRBV28 and J is TRBJ2-3, with 9 bases aligning to TRBD1. V shed 7 bases and J 4 bases; nucleotides not matched to a gene: 6. CDR1 is MDHEN, CDR2 SYDVKM, per germline. The CDR3 has 14 residues. CDR3 nucleotides: TGTGCCAGCATCCTCGGACAGGGGCCAGATACGCAGTATTTT. Translating gives CASILGQGPDTQYF.

The chain joins TRBV6-5 to TRBJ1-3; possibly TRBD1 for D (5 bases). Trimming shortened V by 8 bases and J by 7 bases, and 18 bases separated the two germline ends. From germline, CDR1 is MNHEY and CDR2 SVGAGI. This CDR3 spans 14 amino acids. The CDR3 DNA follows: TGTGCCAGCTCCCGGTCGGGGGTTGGGAACACCATATATTTT. It yields the protein CASSRSGVGNTIYF.

V gene TRBV10-2 combines with J gene TRBJ1-5; 7 nucleotides align to TRBD1. With V trimmed by 6 bases and J by 3 bases, 8 bases remained unmatched. Germline CDR1 is WSHSY and CDR2 is SAAADI. The CDR3 runs 15 residues. This CDR3 reads CASRGTGVANQPQHF. CDR3 DNA: TGCGCCAGCAGGGGAACAGGGGTGGCCAATCAGCCCCAGCATTTT.

This clone was detected a few times. The chain recombines TRBV11-2 with TRBJ1-6, with 10 bases that match TRBD1. J gave up 8 bases and V 6 bases, and 7 bases lay outside the gene matches. This CDR3 has 15 amino acids. Germline CDR1 reads SGHAT; CDR2 reads FQNNGV. This CDR3 reads CASRADRGMYSPLHF. Here the CDR3 DNA reads TGTGCCAGCAGAGCGGACAGGGGGATGTATTCACCCCTCCACTTT. Based on the CDR3 plus reference TRBV11-2 and TRBJ1-6, the full variable domain is EAGVAQSPRYKIIEKRQSVAFWCNPISGHATLYWYQQILGQGPKLLIQFQNNGVVDDSQLPKDRFSAERLKGVDSTLKIQPAKLEDSAVYLCASRADRGMYSPLHFGNGTRLTVT.

The CDR3 DNA follows: TGTGCCAGCGCTCCCCAGGGGAGCAATCAGCCCCAGCATTTT. Protein product: CASAPQGSNQPQHF. The chain couples TRBV27 to TRBJ1-5; tentatively, D is TRBD1 (6 bases). Trimming pared 8 bases from V and 1 base from J, leaving 12 bases between. The CDR3 is 14 residues long. The germline gives CDR1 MNHEY, CDR2 SMNVEV (reference sequence).